What follows is one T cell receptor beta chain and its context. V gave up 6 bases and J gave up 4 bases; unmatched junction bases: 13. Germline V lookup: CDR1 SNHLY, CDR2 FYNNEI. This CDR3 region has 16 residues. This record comes from a study of blood T cell repertoires in COVID-19. Study-wide background: The study drew acute and convalescent COVID-19 samples from the United States, Italy and Spain. Sample material is recorded as cDNA or gDNA derived from T cells, B-cell-depleted T cells, or PBMCs.

Original data processing: Using reference gene primer amplification, nucleated cell counts were estimated. Measured with immunoSEQ multiplex PCR; TCRdb has only the in-frame clones, and not every one. V and J calls and clone size follow that table, whereas D and trimming were derived from the DNA. The data show roughly 69,000 clones, with more than 60% seen just once and just under 10% held by the top ten. The J gene is TRBJ2-7, the V gene TRBV2, with 9 bases lining up with TRBD1. Source material: peripheral blood. The source of this sequence is a woman in her fifties or sixties with acute or convalescent COVID-19. In nucleotides, the CDR3 is TGTGCCAGCAGATCGGCTTGGGGGACAGGGAGATACGAGCAGTACTTC. Translating gives CASRSAWGTGRYEQYF.